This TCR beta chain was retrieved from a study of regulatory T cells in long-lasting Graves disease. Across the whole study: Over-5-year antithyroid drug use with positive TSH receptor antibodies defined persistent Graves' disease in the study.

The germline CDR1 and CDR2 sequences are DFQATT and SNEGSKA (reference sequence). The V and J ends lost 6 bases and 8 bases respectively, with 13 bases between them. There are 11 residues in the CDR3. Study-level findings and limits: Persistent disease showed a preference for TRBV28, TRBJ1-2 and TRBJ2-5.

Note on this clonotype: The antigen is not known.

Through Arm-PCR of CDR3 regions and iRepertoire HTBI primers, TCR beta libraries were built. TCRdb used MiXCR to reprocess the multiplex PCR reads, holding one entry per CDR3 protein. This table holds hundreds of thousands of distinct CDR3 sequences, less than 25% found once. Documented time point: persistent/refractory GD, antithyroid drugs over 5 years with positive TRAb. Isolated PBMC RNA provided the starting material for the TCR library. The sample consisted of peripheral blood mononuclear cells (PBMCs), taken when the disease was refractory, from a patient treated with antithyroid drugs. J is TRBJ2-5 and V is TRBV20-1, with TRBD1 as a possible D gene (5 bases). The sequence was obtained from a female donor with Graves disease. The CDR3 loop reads CSAVTGATQYF. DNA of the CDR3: TGCAGTGCCGTTACAGGAGCCACCCAGTACTTC.